This is a list of T cell receptor beta chains from one sample in a study of T-cell memory formation after mild COVID-19. Via MiXCR, TCRdb re-called the 5' RACE reads, giving one row per CDR3 protein. Of a few hundred thousand distinct CDR3 sequences detected, 20% to 30% appear once; the ten largest clones hold roughly 8.7%. Input material: PBMCs or a T cell subset sorted from them (not recorded which). These receptors came from an adult woman who had mild COVID-19 (a few samples of this study predate the infection). Cell type and time point are not known. Each CDR3 is given with its conserved first and last residue. A D gene is named only where the DNA matches it firmly. Clone size, where shown, is once, few, many, or a class for clones that have expanded.

12,TRBV7-9,-,-,TRBJ2-7,CASRWTAYEQYF,TGTGCCAGCAGATGGACAGCCTACGAGCAGTACTTC
13,TRBV20-1,-,-,TRBJ1-2,CSASGGANYGYTF,TGCAGTGCATCCGGGGGTGCTAACTATGGCTACACCTTC
16,TRBV3-1,few,TRBD2,TRBJ2-5,CASSQISGGNTGTQYF,TGTGCCAGCAGCCAAATCAGCGGGGGTAATACTGGGACCCAGTACTTC
14,TRBV20-1,-,TRBD1,TRBJ1-2,CSATILGGGDGYTF,TGCAGTGCTACGATTTTAGGGGGCGGCGATGGCTACACCTTC
14,TRBV6-5,few,TRBD1,TRBJ2-3,CASRQTGKTDTQYF,TGTGCCAGCAGGCAGACAGGGAAGACAGATACGCAGTATTTT
13,TRBV12-3/TRBV12-4,many,-,TRBJ2-2,CASSRAYTGELFF,TGTGCCAGCAGCCGGGCCTACACCGGGGAGCTGTTTTTT
14,TRBV4-1,few,TRBD1,TRBJ1-1,CASSQDYRGYEAFF,TGCGCCAGCAGCCAAGATTACAGGGGGTATGAAGCTTTCTTT
14,TRBV6-5,few,TRBD1,TRBJ2-2,CASRGTGWSGELFF,TGTGCCAGCAGGGGGACAGGGTGGAGCGGGGAGCTGTTTTTT
12,TRBV5-1,-,TRBD2,TRBJ2-7,CASSGSGGALFF,TGCGCCAGCAGCGGGAGCGGGGGGGCCCTATTTTTC
16,TRBV6-5,few,-,TRBJ2-5,CASSPMGVRGEETQYF,TGTGCCAGCAGTCCAATGGGGGTTCGTGGGGAAGAGACCCAGTACTTC
16,TRBV7-2,few,TRBD2,TRBJ2-1,CASSRTSGTSYNEQFF,TGTGCCAGCAGTCGGACTAGCGGGACCTCCTACAATGAGCAGTTCTTC
17,TRBV11-2,few,-,TRBJ2-7,CASSLVAGIGASYEQYF,TGTGCCAGCAGCTTAGTCGCGGGAATCGGGGCCTCCTACGAGCAGTACTTC
12,TRBV18,many,-,TRBJ2-3,CASSPYTDTQYF,TGTGCCAGCAGCCCTTACACAGATACGCAGTATTTT
15,TRBV24-1,-,TRBD2,TRBJ2-1,CATSTTSGSYNEQFF,TGTGCCACCAGTACTACTAGCGGAAGTTACAATGAGCAGTTCTTC
13,TRBV20-1,few,TRBD1,TRBJ1-2,CSASTGWNYGYTF,TGCAGTGCTTCGACAGGGTGGAACTATGGCTACACCTTC
12,TRBV12-3/TRBV12-4,many,-,TRBJ1-1,CASSLGRTEAFF,TGTGCCAGCAGTTTGGGTAGGACTGAAGCTTTCTTT
13,TRBV24-1,few,-,TRBJ1-2,CATSVRTNYGYTF,TGTGCCACCAGTGTAAGGACGAACTATGGCTACACCTTC
14,TRBV19,-,TRBD1,TRBJ1-1,CASRPRGLWTEAFF,TGTGCCAGTAGACCCAGGGGGCTATGGACTGAAGCTTTCTTT
19,TRBV10-3,-,-,TRBJ2-6,CAISDPLGLGSSGANVLTF,TGTGCCATCAGTGACCCCCTCGGGTTAGGGAGCTCTGGGGCCAACGTCCTGACTTTC
13,TRBV12-3/TRBV12-4,-,-,TRBJ1-1,CASSFRPGHKAFF,TGTGCCAGCAGTTTTAGGCCGGGACATAAGGCTTTCTTT
13,TRBV14,-,-,TRBJ2-1,CASSQVKYNEQFF,TGTGCCAGCAGCCAAGTTAAGTACAATGAGCAGTTCTTC
17,TRBV7-8,-,TRBD2,TRBJ2-1,CASSLMFATSGGNEQFF,TGTGCCAGCAGCTTAATGTTCGCGACTAGCGGCGGCAATGAGCAGTTCTTC
18,TRBV11-3,-,-,TRBJ2-1,CASSLGRREGDPYNEQFF,TGTGCCAGCAGCTTAGGAAGACGGGAAGGGGACCCATACAATGAGCAGTTCTTC
15,TRBV5-6,-,-,TRBJ1-2,CASSLLRAANYGYTF,TGTGCCAGCAGCTTGCTCAGGGCAGCAAACTATGGCTACACCTTC
12,TRBV19,few,-,TRBJ2-2,CASSPEGKELFF,TGTGCCAGTAGTCCCGAGGGGAAAGAGCTGTTTTTT
15,TRBV20-1,-,-,TRBJ2-6,CSARDGGAGANVLTF,TGCAGTGCTAGAGATGGAGGCGCTGGGGCCAACGTCCTGACTTTC